These 16 T cell receptor beta chains originate from one sample sequenced in a study of blood T cell repertoires in COVID-19. Measured with immunoSEQ multiplex PCR; TCRdb has only the in-frame clones, and not every one. Of around 370,000 clones listed, under 95% are singletons. What was sequenced was peripheral blood. These TCRs come from a woman between 18 and 29 years old who had recovered from COVID-19.

The chain uses TRBV6-5 and TRBJ2-1; TRBD2 agrees at 7 bases. From germline, CDR1 is MNHEY and CDR2 SVGAGI. The junction had 4 bases not matched to a gene; V was cut back by 2 bases and J by 0 bases. CDR3 length equals 16 residues. The CDR3 here is CASSYRASGSYNEQFF. The DNA of the CDR3 is TGTGCCAGCAGTTACCGGGCTAGCGGCTCCTACAATGAGCAGTTCTTC.

This chain links TRBV10-3 with TRBJ1-3, with a weak D call TRBD1 (5 bases). CDR1 is ENHRY and CDR2 is SYGVKD in the germline V gene. Trimming took 1 base from V and 0 from J, leaving 7 bases between them. The length of the CDR3 is 15 residues. The CDR3 spells CAISELTVSGNTIYF. The CDR3 DNA reads as TGTGCCATCAGTGAGTTGACAGTCTCTGGAAACACCATATATTTT.

The chain recombines TRBV10-3 with TRBJ2-2; TRBD2 agrees at 8 bases. The germline V gene encodes CDR1 ENHRY and CDR2 SYGVKD. CDR3 length: 15 residues. With V trimmed by 6 bases and J by 1 base, 4 bases remained unmatched. CDR3 region: CAIRAGLENTGELFF. The CDR3 coding sequence is TGTGCCATCAGGGCGGGACTAGAGAACACCGGGGAGCTGTTTTTT.

The chain carries TRBV19 and TRBJ1-3; unclear D gene. In germline, CDR1 is LNHDA, CDR2 SQIVND (reference sequence). V was shortened by 7 bases and J by 8 bases, with 15 bases between the two germline ends. The CDR3 spans 13 residues. Written as DNA, the CDR3 is TGTGCCAGTAAGAGTATGGCGGCGGACACCATATATTTT. It is translated as CASKSMAADTIYF. The full variable domain, rest sourced from reference TRBV19 and TRBJ1-3, is DGGITQSPKYLFRKEGQNVTLSCEQNLNHDAMYWYRQDPGQGLRLIYYSQIVNDFQKGDIAEGYSVSREKKESFPLTVTSAQKNPTAFYLCASKSMAADTIYFGEGSWLTVV.

The V and J genes are TRBV19 and TRBJ2-5; TRBD2 matches 12 bases. This CDR3 region has 16 residues. V lost 5 bases and J lost 7; bases outside the gene matches: 11. Germline CDR1 and CDR2: LNHDA and SQIVND (reference sequence). In DNA form, the CDR3 reads TGTGCCAGTAGTCCGACTAGCGGGAGCGCAACGGGGACCCAGTACTTC. It encodes CASSPTSGSATGTQYF. The full variable domain, with the rest looked up from reference TRBV19 and TRBJ2-5, is DGGITQSPKYLFRKEGQNVTLSCEQNLNHDAMYWYRQDPGQGLRLIYYSQIVNDFQKGDIAEGYSVSREKKESFPLTVTSAQKNPTAFYLCASSPTSGSATGTQYFGPGTRLLVL.

The V gene is TRBV3-1 (or the pseudogene TRBV3-2), the J gene TRBJ2-4, with TRBD2 matching 9 bases. The germline CDR1 and CDR2 sequences are LGHDT and YNNKEL (reference sequence). After removal of 2 bases from V and 7 bases from J, the junction contained 3 bases not matched to a gene. The length of the CDR3 is 14 residues. The CDR3 DNA reads as TGTGCCAGCAGCCAAATAGCGGGAGCCAACATTCAGTACTTC. It is translated as CASSQIAGANIQYF.

This sequence joins TRBV4-1 and TRBJ2-1, with a possible D match to TRBD2 (5 bases). V shed 1 base and J shed 2 bases, with 12 bases lying between them. The CDR3 runs 16 residues. The germline V gene encodes CDR1 MGHRA and CDR2 YSYEKL. The CDR3 spells CASSQGRAATYNEQFF. The CDR3 bases are TGCGCCAGCAGCCAAGGGAGAGCGGCCACCTACAATGAGCAGTTCTTC.

The genes are TRBV30 and TRBJ1-1, with D perhaps TRBD1 (5 bases). CDR1 GTSNPN and CDR2 SVGIG come from the germline V gene (reference sequence). The CDR3 is made up of 15 amino acids. The V gene lost 1 base and the J gene lost 4 bases, with 16 bases spanning the gap. The CDR3 region is CAWSGSIQTATEAFF. The DNA of the CDR3 is TGTGCCTGGAGTGGTAGTATTCAGACAGCCACTGAAGCTTTCTTT.

V gene TRBV6-5 combines with J gene TRBJ1-4, with D unclear. The germline V gene has CDR1 MNHEY and CDR2 SVGAGI. The CDR3 is 14 residues long. V was shortened by 6 bases and J by 4 bases, with 12 bases between the two germline ends. The CDR3 spells CASSSVSHNEKLFF. CDR3 nucleotides: TGTGCCAGCAGCAGCGTGTCACATAATGAAAAACTGTTTTTT.

The V and J genes are TRBV7-9 and TRBJ2-5, with a weak D call TRBD1 (5 bases). Per the germline V gene, CDR1 is SEHNR and CDR2 is FQNEAQ (reference sequence). Trimming left V 5 bases short and J 2 bases short, with 18 bases between. The CDR3 is 16 residues long. DNA of the CDR3: TGTGCCAGCAGCCGCCAGTGGGGCGTCGGGCAAGAGACCCAGTACTTC. This gives the protein CASSRQWGVGQETQYF.

The J gene is TRBJ1-5, the V gene TRBV10-3; 8 bases line up with TRBD1. CDR1 is ENHRY, CDR2 SYGVKD, per germline. This CDR3 has 13 residues. Unmatched junction bases numbered 5, after V lost 6 bases and J lost 7 bases. CDR3 residues: CAIRETGEQPQHF. The CDR3, as DNA: TGTGCCATCAGAGAGACAGGGGAACAGCCCCAGCATTTT.

This chain joins TRBV10-3 and TRBJ2-3; 14 positions match TRBD2. CDR1 is ENHRY and CDR2 is SYGVKD in the germline V gene. CDR3 length: 17 amino acids. With 3 bases clipped from V and 6 bases from J, the junction kept 8 bases outside the gene matches. Here the CDR3 reads CAISDQGTSGRFDTQYF. The CDR3 DNA is TGTGCCATCAGTGACCAAGGGACTAGCGGGAGATTTGATACGCAGTATTTT.

The chain is built from TRBV4-3 and TRBJ2-2; D call uncertain. There are 17 residues in the CDR3. CDR1 and CDR2 from the germline V gene are LGHNA and YSLEER. The V end was cut by 1 base, the J end by 2 bases, with 14 bases between. CDR3 sequence: CASSQVVGPTNTGELFF. The DNA of the CDR3 is TGCGCCAGCAGCCAAGTCGTAGGTCCGACAAACACCGGGGAGCTGTTTTTT.

This chain joins TRBV5-1 and TRBJ2-1, with D unresolved. This CDR3 has 16 residues. Trimming removed 3 bases at V and 6 bases at J, with 19 bases between. The germline V gene has CDR1 SGHRS and CDR2 YFSETQ. CDR3 sequence (DNA): TGCGCCAGCAGCTCAAAGAGTATAGTGCTTGGCAATGAGCAGTTCTTC. It encodes CASSSKSIVLGNEQFF.

The chain is built from TRBV10-1 and TRBJ2-3; 7 nucleotides agree with TRBD1. Unmatched junction bases numbered 14, after V lost 8 bases and J lost 6 bases. Germline V gene lookup returns CDR1 WNHNN and CDR2 SYGVQD (reference sequence). The CDR3 consists of 15 residues. The CDR3 loop is CASSQRDRVVDTQYF. CDR3 sequence (DNA): TGCGCCAGCTCCCAGCGCGACAGGGTGGTGGATACGCAGTATTTT.

The chain employs TRBV18 and TRBJ2-7, with D possibly being TRBD1 (6 bases). CDR3 length: 15 amino acids. Trimming took 3 bases from V and 3 from J, leaving 15 bases between them. Per germline, CDR1 KGHSH and CDR2 LQKENI. CDR3 in DNA: TGTGCCAGCTCACCTAGGTGGACAGCCCACTACGAGCAGTACGTC. It specifies CASSPRWTAHYEQYV.